This passage covers 27 T cell receptor beta chains from one sample sequenced in a study of beta chain features in type 1 diabetes. Expressed TCRB transcripts were sequenced because the isolated RNA had all been reverse transcribed beforehand. Profiled with immunoSEQ multiplex PCR; TCRdb holds only in-frame clones, not every one. The data show 130,000 or so clones, with 9% to 10% seen just once and 0.65% held by the top ten. The sample was central memory CD4+ T cells from blood. Every receptor here comes from a woman in her 40s in good health.

The table lists this clone with a few counts. The chain employs TRBV5-4 and TRBJ1-6, with D perhaps TRBD1 (5 bases). The V and J ends lost 3 bases and 6 bases respectively, with 10 bases between them. The germline CDR1 and CDR2 sequences are SGHNT and YYREEE (reference sequence). The CDR3 length is 14 residues. The CDR3 region has the DNA TGTGCCAGCAGCTCGGACATACGTAATTCACCCCTCCACTTT. This codes for CASSSDIRNSPLHF.

The CDR3 protein is CASSLEAVSYNEQFF. The CDR3 DNA is TGTGCCAGTAGTCTCGAGGCGGTCTCCTACAATGAGCAGTTCTTC. The chain couples TRBV19 to TRBJ2-1; D is ambiguous. CDR1 LNHDA and CDR2 SQIVND come from the germline V gene (reference sequence). Trimming removed 5 bases from V and 0 bases from J, with 11 bases in between. CDR3 length: 15 amino acids. The full variable domain, in which reference TRBV19 and TRBJ2-1 provide the parts outside the CDR3, is DGGITQSPKYLFRKEGQNVTLSCEQNLNHDAMYWYRQDPGQGLRLIYYSQIVNDFQKGDIAEGYSVSREKKESFPLTVTSAQKNPTAFYLCASSLEAVSYNEQFFGPGTRLTVL.

V and J are TRBV5-1 and TRBJ2-2; tentative D call: TRBD1 (5 bases). This CDR3 has 16 amino acids. Looked up from germline, CDR1 is SGHRS and CDR2 is YFSETQ. Trimming pared 4 bases from V and 5 bases from J, leaving 18 bases between. The CDR3 sequence: CASSPSSGRRTGELFF. CDR3 in DNA: TGCGCCAGCAGCCCCTCCTCAGGGCGCCGGACCGGGGAGCTGTTTTTT. Together with reference TRBV5-1 and TRBJ2-2, the CDR3 gives the full variable domain: KAGVTQTPRYLIKTRGQQVTLSCSPISGHRSVSWYQQTPGQGLQFLFEYFSETQRNKGNFPGRFSGRQFSNSRSEMNVSTLELGDSALYLCASSPSSGRRTGELFFGEGSRLTVL.

In this sample, this clone turned up a few times. The rearrangement links TRBV4-3 to TRBJ2-1, with 10 bases that match TRBD2. Per germline, CDR1 LGHNA and CDR2 YSLEER. The V segment lost 0 bases and the J segment 7 bases; nucleotides outside the gene matches: 3. This CDR3 is built from 15 residues. The CDR3 nucleotides read TGCGCCAGCAGCCAAGAATGGGGACTAGCGAATGAGCAGTTCTTC. It specifies CASSQEWGLANEQFF.

The chain links TRBV7-6 to TRBJ1-2; D remains unclear. There are 14 residues in the CDR3. V lost 4 bases and J 7 bases, leaving 16 bases between the germline ends. Germline lookup yields CDR1 SGHVS and CDR2 FNYEAQ. CDR3 protein: CASSSSDGLRGYTF. DNA of the CDR3: TGTGCCAGCAGCTCCTCTGACGGGTTGCGTGGCTACACCTTC.

The CDR3 loop reads CASQLRNTIYF. DNA for the CDR3: TGTGCCAGTCAACTAAGAAACACCATATATTTT. V gene TRBV2 combines with J gene TRBJ1-3, with no clear D. Germline assignment: CDR1 SNHLY and CDR2 FYNNEI. This CDR3 region has 11 residues. Trimming took 9 bases from V and 5 from J, leaving 8 bases between them.

V and J are TRBV7-2 and TRBJ2-5, with 10 bases aligning to TRBD2. The CDR3 contains 17 residues. J was trimmed by 4 bases and V by 3 bases; bases with no gene match: 11. Germline lookup yields CDR1 SGHTA and CDR2 FQGNSA. CDR3 sequence: CASSFGAGGQRRETQYF. CDR3 coding DNA: TGTGCCAGCAGCTTCGGAGCGGGGGGGCAACGGCGAGAGACCCAGTACTTC.

V is TRBV21-1 and J is TRBJ2-1; the DNA was not compared with TRBD2, the D call given in the table. TRBV21-1 constitutes a pseudogene. The CDR3 is 15 residues long. DNA of the CDR3: TGTGCCAGCAGCTTTAGAGCGGGGGGCTACAATGAGCAGTTCTTC. This encodes CASSFRAGGYNEQFF.

This clone has a handful of counts. V and J are TRBV19 and TRBJ2-1, with TRBD2 matching 7 bases. Germline CDR1 is LNHDA and CDR2 is SQIVND (reference sequence). Trimming cost V 0 bases and J 8 bases; bases outside gene matches: 10. The CDR3 sequence is 16 residues long. CDR3 DNA sequence: TGTGCCAGTAGTATAGATCGCGCTAGCGGTGAGGATGAGCAGTTCTTC. As protein: CASSIDRASGEDEQFF.

This clone has at least ten counts. The J gene is TRBJ2-5, the V gene TRBV14; D is undetermined. Germline V CDR1 and CDR2: SGHDN, FVKESK. V lost 4 bases to trimming and J lost 7 bases, with 16 bases between them. The CDR3 runs to 14 residues. The DNA of the CDR3 is TGTGCCAGCAGCCCTTCTGGGCCAGTCGGGACCCAGTACTTC. Protein sequence: CASSPSGPVGTQYF.

This clone occurred many times. The V and J genes are TRBV19 and TRBJ2-7; 10 bases map to TRBD1. CDR1 is LNHDA and CDR2 is SQIVND in the germline V gene (reference sequence). The CDR3 has 14 residues. With 5 bases clipped from V and 5 bases from J, the junction kept 6 bases outside the gene matches. CDR3 nucleotides: TGTGCCAGTAGTTCCCGACAGGGGGCCAACGAGCAGTACTTC. This codes for CASSSRQGANEQYF.

The CDR3, as DNA: TGTGCCAGCAGTTCGACAGGGGCGGGATACAATGAGCAGTTCTTC. Its protein is CASSSTGAGYNEQFF. This chain connects TRBV6-5 to TRBJ2-1; TRBD1 aligns across 8 bases. This CDR3 comprises 15 residues. Germline values: CDR1 MNHEY, CDR2 SVGAGI. V lost 4 bases to trimming and J lost 4 bases; unmatched junction nucleotides: 6.

Points on this clone: Compared with germline, one end of the junction differs, possibly owing to a read error. The genes are TRBV6-1 and TRBJ1-5; TRBD1 is a possible D gene (5 bases). The CDR3 sequence is 17 residues long. In germline, CDR1 is MNHNS, CDR2 SASEGT. The CDR3 protein is CASSGLWLVQANRPQHF. Written as DNA, the CDR3 is TGTGCCAGCAGTGGTCTATGGTTGGTACAGGCTAATCGGCCCCAGCATTTT.

This clone was detected only a few times. The chain employs TRBV5-1 and TRBJ1-2, with unresolved D. The ends were cut back, 7 bases at V and 4 bases at J, with 17 bases in the middle. The CDR3 contains 14 residues. Per the germline V gene, CDR1 is SGHRS and CDR2 is YFSETQ. The CDR3 region has the DNA TGCGCCAGCCGAACGACCAGAGGGCCCTATGGCTACACCTTC. Translating it yields CASRTTRGPYGYTF.

CDR3 sequence: CASSPGTSGTDTQYF. The DNA for the CDR3 is TGTGCCAGCAGCCCCGGGACTAGCGGCACAGATACGCAGTATTTT. The V call is TRBV7-9, the J call TRBJ2-3, with 10 bases lining up with TRBD2. Germline CDR1 is SEHNR and CDR2 is FQNEAQ (reference sequence). J gave up 1 base and V 5 bases, and 3 bases lay outside the gene matches. The CDR3 sequence is 15 residues long.

In its sample, this clone was seen a few times. The chain couples TRBV6-5 to TRBJ2-7; the D is unclear. V was clipped by 0 bases and J by 2 bases, with 8 bases between them. The CDR3 is 14 residues long. Germline V gene lookup returns CDR1 MNHEY and CDR2 SVGAGI. CDR3 DNA: TGTGCCAGCAGTTACTCTTTCGGAGCCTACGAGCAGTACTTC. The encoded protein is CASSYSFGAYEQYF.

This clone was seen a handful of times. This chain uses TRBV2 with TRBJ2-5, with 9 bases that match TRBD1. Germline lookup yields CDR1 SNHLY and CDR2 FYNNEI. The CDR3 has 14 amino acids. Unmatched junction bases numbered 7, after V lost 6 bases and J lost 5 bases. CDR3 amino acids: CASSTGGTGETQYF. CDR3 nucleotide sequence: TGTGCCAGCAGCACAGGGGGCACTGGGGAGACCCAGTACTTC.

This clone was counted many times. The CDR3 DNA sequence: TGTGCCAGCAGCTTATATTACGAGCAGTACTTC. Translation: CASSLYYEQYF. V usage is TRBV7-2 and J usage is TRBJ2-7; D is ambiguous. V lost 2 bases and J 4 bases, leaving 3 bases between the germline ends. Germline values: CDR1 SGHTA, CDR2 FQGNSA. The CDR3 is 11 residues long.

The CDR3 here is CASSPNLAGGNTGELFF. DNA for the CDR3: TGTGCCAGCAGCCCCAATTTAGCGGGGGGGAACACCGGGGAGCTGTTTTTT. The chain recombines TRBV7-2 with TRBJ2-2; 10 bases align to TRBD2. CDR1 and CDR2 (germline): SGHTA, FQGNSA. Trimming removed 5 bases from V and 1 base from J; junction bases left unmatched: 7. CDR3 length: 17 amino acids.

In this sample, this clone turned up many times. Additional DNA sequences in this sample encode the identical CDR3. The gene calls are TRBV14 and TRBJ1-6; the match to TRBD1 covers 9 bases. Trimming cost V 4 bases and J 9 bases; bases outside gene matches: 7. The CDR3 covers 15 residues. The V gene's germline CDR1 is SGHDN and CDR2 FVKESK. The CDR3 here is CASSLRTGAGSPLHF. DNA for the CDR3: TGTGCCAGCAGCCTGCGGACAGGGGCGGGTTCACCCCTCCACTTT. The whole variable domain, filled in from reference TRBV14 and TRBJ1-6, reads EAGVTQFPSHSVIEKGQTVTLRCDPISGHDNLYWYRRVMGKEIKFLLHFVKESKQDESGMPNNRFLAERTGGTYSTLKVQPAELEDSGVYFCASSLRTGAGSPLHFGNGTRLTVT.

The CDR3 DNA reads as TGTGCCAGCAGCCCCCGACAAGTGGAGACCCAGTACTTC. It yields the protein CASSPRQVETQYF. This chain uses TRBV7-2 with TRBJ2-5; no reliable D call. There are 13 residues in the CDR3. V was pared by 5 bases and J by 5 bases, with 12 bases between. Germline V gene data show CDR1 as SGHTA and CDR2 as FQGNSA.

This rearrangement joins TRBV5-1 to TRBJ1-1; D is unclear. CDR3 length: 15 residues. CDR1 is SGHRS and CDR2 is YFSETQ in the germline V gene. The V gene lost 0 bases and the J gene lost 1 base, with 10 bases spanning the gap. The CDR3 sequence: CASSLGGYGNTEAFF. The CDR3 DNA follows: TGCGCCAGCAGCTTGGGAGGGTATGGGAACACTGAAGCTTTCTTT.

This clone was seen a few times. The chain combines TRBV25-1 with TRBJ1-2; D not certain. The CDR3 is 11 residues long. Germline V gene data show CDR1 as MGHDK and CDR2 as SYGVNS. V shed 4 bases and J shed 4 bases, with 4 bases lying between them. In DNA, the CDR3 is TGTGCCAGCAGTGTGGCCTATGGCTACACCTTC. The encoded protein is CASSVAYGYTF.

The genes are TRBV7-2 and TRBJ1-1; 7 bases map to TRBD1. The CDR3 has 16 amino acids. CDR1 and CDR2 (germline): SGHTA, FQGNSA. V dropped 5 bases and J dropped 0; count of bases not matched to a gene: 9. CDR3 DNA sequence: TGTGCCAGCAGCAAGACGGGACAGACTATGAACACTGAAGCTTTCTTT. Its translation is CASSKTGQTMNTEAFF. The full variable domain, completed using reference TRBV7-2 and TRBJ1-1, is GAGVSQSPSNKVTEKGKDVELRCDPISGHTALYWYRQSLGQGLEFLIYFQGNSAPDKSGLPSDRFSAERTGGSVSTLTIQRTQQEDSAVYLCASSKTGQTMNTEAFFGQGTRLTVV.

The CDR3 here is CASRTVGSPLHF. Written as DNA, the CDR3 is TGTGCCAGCAGGACAGTAGGTTCACCCCTCCACTTT. The chain links TRBV19 to TRBJ1-6, with D possibly being TRBD1 (6 bases). The CDR3 has 12 amino acids. The germline CDR1 and CDR2 sequences are LNHDA and SQIVND (reference sequence). V was shortened by 9 bases and J by 9 bases, with 12 bases between the two germline ends.

The CDR3 sequence: CASSQGGGNEQFF. The CDR3, as DNA: TGTGCCAGCAGTCAGGGTGGCGGCAATGAGCAGTTCTTC. The V call is TRBV5-4, the J call TRBJ2-1, with D perhaps TRBD1 (5 bases). CDR3 length: 13 residues. Germline V gene sequence: CDR1 SGHNT, CDR2 YYREEE (reference sequence). Trimming cost V 5 bases and J 6 bases, with 12 bases left between them.

This clone was detected ten times or more. CDR3 protein: CASSSSGETQYF. As DNA, the CDR3 is TGTGCCAGCAGCTCGTCAGGGGAGACCCAGTACTTC. The V and J genes are TRBV7-9 and TRBJ2-5; possibly TRBD1 for D (5 bases). This CDR3 is 12 amino acids long. The V gene lost 4 bases and the J gene lost 5 bases, with 8 bases spanning the gap. Germline values: CDR1 SEHNR, CDR2 FQNEAQ (reference sequence).